The 29 T cell receptor beta chains in this list originate from one sample, sequenced in a study of T cell changes during pregnancy in multiple sclerosis. Measured with immunoSEQ multiplex PCR; TCRdb has only the in-frame clones, and not every one. This table holds approximately 90,000 clones, approximately 90% found once. The source material was peripheral blood, sampled before pregnancy. Receptors originate from a female donor with multiple sclerosis, enrolled in a pregnancy study.

The V and J genes are TRBV4-2 and TRBJ2-2; 11 bases match TRBD1. The V and J ends lost 4 bases and 4 bases, in that order; junction bases with no gene match: 8. This CDR3 contains 17 residues. Per the germline V gene, CDR1 is LGHNA and CDR2 is YNFKEQ. CDR3 coding DNA: TGTGCCAGCAGCCGCACCGGGACAGGGGGTGGCACCGGGGAGCTGTTTTTT. It yields the protein CASSRTGTGGGTGELFF.

V is TRBV4-2 and J is TRBJ2-7, with TRBD2 matching over 7 bases. The CDR3 runs to 16 residues. CDR1 is LGHNA and CDR2 is YNFKEQ in the germline V gene. Germline trimming cut 0 bases from V and 2 bases from J; bases unmatched to any gene: 7. The CDR3 region has the DNA TGTGCCAGCAGCCAAGATTGGGCTAGCGGTACCTACGAGCAGTACTTC. It is translated as CASSQDWASGTYEQYF.

The chain has TRBV7-9 and TRBJ1-1; 11 nucleotides match TRBD1. The CDR3 loop spans 14 amino acids. The V gene's germline CDR1 is SEHNR and CDR2 FQNEAQ (reference sequence). Trimming took 6 bases from V and 7 from J; bases not matched to a gene: 7. The DNA of the CDR3 is TGTGCCAGCAGGCCGGGACAGGGGGTTGTTGAAGCTTTCTTT. Amino acid sequence: CASRPGQGVVEAFF.

The genes are TRBV7-2 and TRBJ2-7; weak D call: TRBD2 (7 bases). The CDR3 contains 15 residues. The V end was cut by 0 bases, the J end by 2 bases, with 11 bases between. From germline, CDR1 is SGHTA and CDR2 FQGNSA. The CDR3 DNA is TGTGCCAGCAGCTTAGCGCGGCGGGGGCCCTACGAGCAGTACTTC. Translating gives CASSLARRGPYEQYF. The full variable domain, completed using reference TRBV7-2 and TRBJ2-7, is GAGVSQSPSNKVTEKGKDVELRCDPISGHTALYWYRQSLGQGLEFLIYFQGNSAPDKSGLPSDRFSAERTGGSVSTLTIQRTQQEDSAVYLCASSLARRGPYEQYFGPGTRLTVT.

This clone appeared once. The chain employs TRBV10-3 and TRBJ1-3; 9 nucleotides match TRBD1. The CDR3 length is 15 residues. In germline, CDR1 is ENHRY, CDR2 SYGVKD. V was clipped by 6 bases and J by 6 bases; unmatched bases: 9. The CDR3 DNA reads TGTGCCATCAGCAAGGGACAGGGAATCCAAAACACCATATATTTT. It yields the protein CAISKGQGIQNTIYF.

The gene calls are TRBV6-4 and TRBJ2-2; 12 bases map to TRBD2. CDR1 and CDR2 from the germline V gene are MRHNA and SNTAGT. With 5 bases clipped from V and 5 bases from J, the junction kept 6 bases outside the gene matches. The CDR3 contains 16 residues. CDR3 DNA: TGTGCCAGCAGTCCTAGCGGGGGGGCTCGAACCGGGGAGCTGTTTTTT. Its translation: CASSPSGGARTGELFF.

The gene calls are TRBV28 and TRBJ1-5, with D possibly TRBD1 on 5 matching bases. This CDR3 region has 15 residues. V was trimmed by 8 bases and J by 0 bases, leaving 14 bases between them. Germline assignment: CDR1 MDHEN and CDR2 SYDVKM. The CDR3 sequence: CASETAGFSNQPQHF. In DNA, the CDR3 is TGTGCCAGCGAGACAGCGGGCTTTAGCAATCAGCCCCAGCATTTT.

The gene calls are TRBV7-3 and TRBJ1-2, with a tentative D call TRBD1 (6 bases). V lost 3 bases and J lost 2, with 7 bases in between. The CDR3 sequence is 13 residues long. Germline assignment: CDR1 SGHTA and CDR2 FQGTGA. The CDR3 DNA follows: TGTGCCAGCAGCTTCACAGGGAACTATGGCTACACCTTC. It is translated as CASSFTGNYGYTF.

The chain carries TRBV29-1 and TRBJ2-3, with 9 bases matching TRBD2. The CDR3 sequence is 14 residues long. The J segment lost 7 bases and the V segment lost 7 bases, leaving 12 bases of the junction unmatched. Germline CDR1 reads SQVTM; CDR2 reads ANQGSEA. This CDR3 reads CSAPGVAGDHTQYF. In DNA, the CDR3 is TGCAGCGCACCCGGGGTAGCGGGAGATCATACGCAGTATTTT.

The chain is built from TRBV5-1 and TRBJ2-5; 11 bases agree with TRBD2. The CDR3 contains 17 residues. The germline V gene encodes CDR1 SGHRS and CDR2 YFSETQ. The V segment lost 1 base and the J segment 3 bases; nucleotides outside the gene matches: 8. DNA for the CDR3: TGCGCCAGCAGCTTGAGGATTAGCGGGGGGGGAGAAGAGACCCAGTACTTC. Translated: CASSLRISGGGEETQYF.

This clone appeared once. The rearrangement links TRBV20-1 to TRBJ1-1; the D is unclear. This CDR3 is built from 11 residues. Trimming removed 3 bases from V and 7 bases from J, with 9 bases in between. Germline CDR1 and CDR2: DFQATT and SNEGSKA (reference sequence). The CDR3 DNA sequence: TGCAGTGCTAGCGAGGTCGGTGAAGCTTTCTTT. It translates to CSASEVGEAFF.

This chain uses TRBV15 with TRBJ1-2; D remains unclear. Trimming pared 0 bases from V and 8 bases from J, leaving 10 bases between. CDR3 size: 13 residues. Germline values: CDR1 LNHNV, CDR2 YYDKDF (reference sequence). CDR3 in amino acids: CATSRDQRVGYTF. For the CDR3, the DNA is TGTGCCACCAGCAGAGATCAGAGGGTGGGCTACACCTTC. The full variable domain, in which reference TRBV15 and TRBJ1-2 provide the parts outside the CDR3, is DAMVIQNPRYQVTQFGKPVTLSCSQTLNHNVMYWYQQKSSQAPKLLFHYYDKDFNNEADTPDNFQSRRPNTSFCFLDIRSPGLGDTAMYLCATSRDQRVGYTFGSGTRLTVV.

The J gene is TRBJ1-1, the V gene TRBV6-5; 9 nucleotides agree with TRBD1. Germline assignment: CDR1 MNHEY and CDR2 SVGAGI. The CDR3 runs 14 residues. V shed 5 bases, J shed 4 bases, and the junction held 5 bases outside the gene matches. The CDR3 region has the DNA TGTGCCAGCAGTACCGGACAGGGGCGCACTGAAGCTTTCTTT. Protein product: CASSTGQGRTEAFF.

The rearrangement uses TRBV28 and TRBJ2-7; D perhaps matches TRBD2 (5 bases). The CDR3 runs to 14 residues. Trimming pared 3 bases from V and 2 bases from J, leaving 11 bases between. Germline CDR1 is MDHEN and CDR2 is SYDVKM. CDR3 residues: CASSFLTGTYEQYF. CDR3 DNA sequence: TGTGCCAGCAGTTTCTTAACCGGGACCTACGAGCAGTACTTC.

The V gene is TRBV18, the J gene TRBJ1-1; no clear D. Germline V gene lookup returns CDR1 KGHSH and CDR2 LQKENI. The CDR3 sequence is 14 residues long. V lost 9 bases to trimming and J lost 7 bases, with 21 bases between them. CDR3 nucleotides: TGTGCCAGTTTAGTATCATTATCGACTTATGAAGCTTTCTTT. It is translated as CASLVSLSTYEAFF.

V is TRBV6-5 and J is TRBJ2-7; the D gene is possibly TRBD1 (6 bases). V was trimmed by 2 bases and J by 0 bases, leaving 11 bases between them. The CDR3 has 15 amino acids. The germline CDR1 and CDR2 sequences are MNHEY and SVGAGI. The CDR3 loop is CASSYAAGDSYEQYF. CDR3 in DNA: TGTGCCAGCAGTTACGCCGCAGGGGACTCCTACGAGCAGTACTTC.

This chain links TRBV19 with TRBJ2-5; possible D gene TRBD2, 6 bases. Germline-derived CDR1 and CDR2 are LNHDA and SQIVND (reference sequence). CDR3 length: 16 amino acids. Trimming pared 4 bases from V and 5 bases from J, leaving 20 bases between. The CDR3 region is CASSSGLTRGGETQYF. The CDR3 DNA sequence: TGTGCCAGTAGTAGTGGACTAACCCGAGGCGGGGAGACCCAGTACTTC.

This chain uses TRBV6-1 with TRBJ2-7; D call uncertain. Germline loops: CDR1 MNHNS, CDR2 SASEGT. This CDR3 has 11 amino acids. With 3 bases removed from V and 4 bases from J, the gap between germline ends came to 4 bases. CDR3 DNA: TGTGCCAGCAGTGACAGGTACGAGCAGTACTTC. As protein: CASSDRYEQYF.

The rearrangement links TRBV5-1 to TRBJ2-2, with D maybe TRBD1 (6 bases). The CDR3 contains 15 residues. V gave up 1 base and J gave up 1 base, with 8 bases separating them. CDR1 and CDR2 (germline): SGHRS, YFSETQ. CDR3 sequence: CASSLQTGNTGELFF. The CDR3 DNA sequence: TGCGCCAGCAGCTTGCAGACAGGGAACACCGGGGAGCTGTTTTTT.

This clone was seen once. The chain carries TRBV29-1 and TRBJ2-1, with D maybe TRBD2 (6 bases). There are 16 residues in the CDR3. The germline V gene encodes CDR1 SQVTM and CDR2 ANQGSEA. V was trimmed by 3 bases and J by 1 base, leaving 16 bases between them. The CDR3 nucleotides read TGCAGCGTTGAGGGAGGCAGGTTGATTTCCTACAATGAGCAGTTCTTC. This translates into CSVEGGRLISYNEQFF.

The chain couples TRBV9 to TRBJ2-1, with 9 nucleotides matching TRBD1. The V segment lost 3 bases and the J segment 1 base; nucleotides outside the gene matches: 5. Germline CDR1 is SGDLS and CDR2 is YYNGEE. The CDR3 length is 16 residues. The CDR3 bases are TGTGCCAGCAGCGGACTGGGACAGGGATCCTACAATGAGCAGTTCTTC. It specifies CASSGLGQGSYNEQFF. The entire variable domain, with the rest obtained from reference TRBV9 and TRBJ2-1, is as follows: DSGVTQTPKHLITATGQRVTLRCSPRSGDLSVYWYQQSLDQGLQFLIQYYNGEERAKGNILERFSAQQFPDLHSELNLSSLELGDSALYFCASSGLGQGSYNEQFFGPGTRLTVL.

The chain recombines TRBV29-1 with TRBJ1-2; 8 positions match TRBD1. CDR3 length: 13 residues. In germline, CDR1 is SQVTM, CDR2 ANQGSEA. V lost 6 bases, J lost 5 bases, and 8 bases stayed unmatched. CDR3 nucleotide sequence: TGCAGCGTACTGACGCAGGGGGCGTATGGCTACACCTTC. It yields the protein CSVLTQGAYGYTF.

The J gene is TRBJ1-1, the V gene TRBV6-5, with a tentative D call TRBD1 (6 bases). CDR1 and CDR2 (germline): MNHEY, SVGAGI. The CDR3 is 14 amino acids. V lost 11 bases, J lost 5 bases, and 21 bases lay in between. The CDR3 sequence: CAATGAGVETEAFF. As DNA, the CDR3 is TGTGCCGCAACTGGGGCAGGGGTTGAGACTGAAGCTTTCTTT.

The genes are TRBV12-5 and TRBJ2-1; 8 bases line up with TRBD2. J lost 7 bases, V lost 3 bases, and 11 bases had no gene match. Germline V gives CDR1 LGHNT, CDR2 FRNRAP. The CDR3 consists of 16 residues. CDR3 nucleotide sequence: TGTGCTAGTGGTTTAGGACTAGCCCAGGGGAGGAATGAGCAGTTCTTC. Translation gives CASGLGLAQGRNEQFF.

V gene TRBV7-9 combines with J gene TRBJ2-1; possible D gene TRBD1, 6 bases. From germline, CDR1 is SEHNR and CDR2 FQNEAQ (reference sequence). The CDR3 contains 12 residues. V shed 6 bases and J shed 13 bases, with 16 bases lying between them. CDR3 amino acids: CASRSKEGEQFF. CDR3 coding DNA: TGTGCCAGCAGGTCAAAAGAGGGGGAACAGTTCTTC.

The V and J genes are TRBV5-6 and TRBJ1-5; 8 bases agree with TRBD1. Germline V gene sequence: CDR1 SGHDT, CDR2 YYEEEE. The CDR3 totals 15 residues. V was pared by 1 base and J by 9 bases, with 9 bases of the junction left unmatched. The CDR3 reads CASSLWGGTGGPQHF. Here the CDR3 DNA reads TGTGCCAGCAGCTTGTGGGGGGGAACAGGGGGGCCCCAGCATTTT.

The V call is TRBV5-1, the J call TRBJ1-4; D not certain. The CDR3 sequence is 15 residues long. Between the trimmed V and J ends, which lost 1 base and 4 bases, there was a span of 11 bases. Germline CDR1 SGHRS, CDR2 YFSETQ. The CDR3 coding sequence is TGCGCCAGCAGCTTGTTGGGTCGGAGTAATGAAAAACTGTTTTTT. Translated, it gives CASSLLGRSNEKLFF. The whole variable domain, remainder taken from reference TRBV5-1 and TRBJ1-4, is KAGVTQTPRYLIKTRGQQVTLSCSPISGHRSVSWYQQTPGQGLQFLFEYFSETQRNKGNFPGRFSGRQFSNSRSEMNVSTLELGDSALYLCASSLLGRSNEKLFFGSGTQLSVL.

This chain connects TRBV5-4 to TRBJ2-3; weak D call: TRBD1 (7 bases). The germline V gene has CDR1 SGHNT and CDR2 YYREEE (reference sequence). The CDR3 sequence is 15 residues long. V gave up 2 bases and J gave up 7 bases, with 17 bases separating them. This chain's CDR3 is CASSLDRARGNTQYF. CDR3 coding DNA: TGTGCCAGCAGCTTAGACAGGGCGCGGGGTAATACGCAGTATTTT.

The rearrangement joins TRBV11-2 to TRBJ1-5; perhaps TRBD1 as D (5 bases). This CDR3 has 13 residues. Trimming shortened V by 1 base and J by 4 bases, and 5 bases separated the two germline ends. Germline lookup yields CDR1 SGHAT and CDR2 FQNNGV. The CDR3 nucleotides are TGTGCCAGCAGCTTAGGGACAAATCAGCCCCAGCATTTT. Residues: CASSLGTNQPQHF.